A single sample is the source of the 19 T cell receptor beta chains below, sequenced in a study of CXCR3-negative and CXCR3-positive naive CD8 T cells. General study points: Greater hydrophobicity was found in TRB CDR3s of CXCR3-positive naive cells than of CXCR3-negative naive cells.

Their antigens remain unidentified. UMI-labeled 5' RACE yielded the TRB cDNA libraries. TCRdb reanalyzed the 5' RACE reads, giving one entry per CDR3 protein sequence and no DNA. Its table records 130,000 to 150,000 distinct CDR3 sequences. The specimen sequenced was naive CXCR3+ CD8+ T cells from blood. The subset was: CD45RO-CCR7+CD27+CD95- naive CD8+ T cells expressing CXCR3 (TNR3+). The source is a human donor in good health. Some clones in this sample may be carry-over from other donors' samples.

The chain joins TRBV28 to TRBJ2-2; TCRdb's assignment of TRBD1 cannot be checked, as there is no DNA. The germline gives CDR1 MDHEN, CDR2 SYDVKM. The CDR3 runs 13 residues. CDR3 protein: CASRRVWAGELFF.

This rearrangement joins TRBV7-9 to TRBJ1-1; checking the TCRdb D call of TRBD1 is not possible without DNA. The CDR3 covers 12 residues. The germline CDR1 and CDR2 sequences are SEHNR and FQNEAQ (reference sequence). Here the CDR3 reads CASDPGDTEAFF.

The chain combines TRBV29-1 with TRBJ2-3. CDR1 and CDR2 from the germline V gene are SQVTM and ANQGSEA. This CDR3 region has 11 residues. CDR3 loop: CSVESVGTQYF.

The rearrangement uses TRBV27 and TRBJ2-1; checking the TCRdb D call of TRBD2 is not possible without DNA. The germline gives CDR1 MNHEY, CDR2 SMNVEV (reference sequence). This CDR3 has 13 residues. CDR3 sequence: CASSLWAGNEQFF.

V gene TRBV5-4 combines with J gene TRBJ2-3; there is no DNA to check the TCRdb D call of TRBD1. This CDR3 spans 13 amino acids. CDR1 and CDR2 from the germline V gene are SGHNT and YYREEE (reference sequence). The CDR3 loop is CASSGRTGNTQYF.

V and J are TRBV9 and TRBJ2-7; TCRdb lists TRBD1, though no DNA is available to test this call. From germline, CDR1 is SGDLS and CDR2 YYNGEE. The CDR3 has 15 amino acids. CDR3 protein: CASTLRDGGGYEQYF.

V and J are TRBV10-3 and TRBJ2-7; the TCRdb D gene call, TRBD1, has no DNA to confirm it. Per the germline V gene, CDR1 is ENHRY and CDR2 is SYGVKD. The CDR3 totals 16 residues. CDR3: CAISAPDRGSGYEQYF.

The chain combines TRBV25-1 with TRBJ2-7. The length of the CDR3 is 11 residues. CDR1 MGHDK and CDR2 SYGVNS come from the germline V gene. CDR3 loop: CASRSTYEQYF.

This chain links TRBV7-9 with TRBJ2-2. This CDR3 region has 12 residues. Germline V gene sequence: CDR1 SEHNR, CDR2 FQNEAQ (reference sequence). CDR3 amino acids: CASPRNTGELFF.

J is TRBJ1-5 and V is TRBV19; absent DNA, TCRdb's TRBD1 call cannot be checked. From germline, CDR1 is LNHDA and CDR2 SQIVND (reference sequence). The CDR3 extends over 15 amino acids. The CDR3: CASIPDRGQGQPQHF.

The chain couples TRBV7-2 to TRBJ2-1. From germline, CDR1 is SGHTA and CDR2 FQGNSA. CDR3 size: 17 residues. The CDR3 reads CASSLLLAGSSYNEQFF.

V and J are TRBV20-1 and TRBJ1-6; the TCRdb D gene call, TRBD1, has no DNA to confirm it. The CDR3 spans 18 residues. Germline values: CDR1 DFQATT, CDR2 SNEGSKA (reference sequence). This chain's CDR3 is CSARARDRASSYNSPLHF.

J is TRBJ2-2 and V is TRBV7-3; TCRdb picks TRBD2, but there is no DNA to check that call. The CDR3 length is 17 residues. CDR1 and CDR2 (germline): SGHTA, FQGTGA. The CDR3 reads CASSPNWTSGNTGELFF. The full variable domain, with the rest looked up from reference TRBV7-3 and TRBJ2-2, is GAGVSQTPSNKVTEKGKYVELRCDPISGHTALYWYRQSLGQGPEFLIYFQGTGAADDSGLPNDRFFAVRPEGSVSTLKIQRTERGDSAVYLCASSPNWTSGNTGELFFGEGSRLTVL.

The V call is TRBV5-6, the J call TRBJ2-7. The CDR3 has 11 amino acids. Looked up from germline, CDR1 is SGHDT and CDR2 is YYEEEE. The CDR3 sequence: CASSQMGEQYF.

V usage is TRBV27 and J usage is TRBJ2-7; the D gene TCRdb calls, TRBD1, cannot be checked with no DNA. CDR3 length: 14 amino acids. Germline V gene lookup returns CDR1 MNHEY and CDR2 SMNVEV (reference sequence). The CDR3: CASSLSGQGSEQYF.

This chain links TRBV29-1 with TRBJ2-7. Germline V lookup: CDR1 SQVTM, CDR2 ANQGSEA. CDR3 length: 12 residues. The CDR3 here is CSVEVGSAEQYF.

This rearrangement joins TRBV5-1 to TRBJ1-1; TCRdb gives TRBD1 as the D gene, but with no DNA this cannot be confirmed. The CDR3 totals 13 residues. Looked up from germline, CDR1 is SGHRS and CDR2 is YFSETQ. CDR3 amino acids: CASSLWTGSEAFF. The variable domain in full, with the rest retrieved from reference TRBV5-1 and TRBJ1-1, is KAGVTQTPRYLIKTRGQQVTLSCSPISGHRSVSWYQQTPGQGLQFLFEYFSETQRNKGNFPGRFSGRQFSNSRSEMNVSTLELGDSALYLCASSLWTGSEAFFGQGTRLTVV.

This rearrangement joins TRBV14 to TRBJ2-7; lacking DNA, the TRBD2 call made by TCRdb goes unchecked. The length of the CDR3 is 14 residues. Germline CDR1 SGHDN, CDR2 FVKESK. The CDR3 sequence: CASSLAGPSYEQYF. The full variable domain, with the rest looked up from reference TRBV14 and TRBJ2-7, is EAGVTQFPSHSVIEKGQTVTLRCDPISGHDNLYWYRRVMGKEIKFLLHFVKESKQDESGMPNNRFLAERTGGTYSTLKVQPAELEDSGVYFCASSLAGPSYEQYFGPGTRLTVT.

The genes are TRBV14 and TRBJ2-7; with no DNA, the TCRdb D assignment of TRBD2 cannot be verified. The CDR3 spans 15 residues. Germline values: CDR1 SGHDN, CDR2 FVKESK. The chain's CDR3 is CASSELARPINEQYF.